This record covers a single T cell receptor beta chain. The table came from immunoSEQ multiplex PCR; TCRdb's copy has only in-frame clones and leaves some out. The data hold 150,000 to 190,000 clones, with about four fifths observed a single time. The sample comes from a study of blood T cell repertoires in COVID-19. About the study: Sample material is recorded as cDNA or gDNA derived from T cells, B-cell-depleted T cells, or PBMCs.

The CDR3 length is 14 residues. V lost 3 bases and J 3 bases, leaving 11 bases between the germline ends. The V gene's germline CDR1 is LGHDT and CDR2 YNNKEL (reference sequence). Sequencing was done on a sample of peripheral blood. The sequence came from a woman of 80 years or more with acute or convalescent COVID-19. The chain recombines TRBV3-1 (or the pseudogene TRBV3-2) with TRBJ1-1; D is uncertain. The DNA of the CDR3 is TGTGCCAGCAGCCACCGGAGACGGGACACTGAAGCTTTCTTT. This codes for CASSHRRRDTEAFF.